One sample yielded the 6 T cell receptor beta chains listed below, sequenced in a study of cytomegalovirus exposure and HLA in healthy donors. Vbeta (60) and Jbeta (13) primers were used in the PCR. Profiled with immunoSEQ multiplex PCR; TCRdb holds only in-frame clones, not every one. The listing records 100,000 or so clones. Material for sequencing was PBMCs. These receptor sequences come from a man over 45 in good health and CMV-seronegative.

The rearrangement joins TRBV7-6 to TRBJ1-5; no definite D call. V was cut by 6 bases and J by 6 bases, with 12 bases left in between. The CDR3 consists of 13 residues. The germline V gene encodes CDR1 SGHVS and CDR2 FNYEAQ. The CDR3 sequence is CASSQASSQPQHF. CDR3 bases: TGTGCCAGCAGTCAAGCGTCAAGTCAGCCCCAGCATTTT.

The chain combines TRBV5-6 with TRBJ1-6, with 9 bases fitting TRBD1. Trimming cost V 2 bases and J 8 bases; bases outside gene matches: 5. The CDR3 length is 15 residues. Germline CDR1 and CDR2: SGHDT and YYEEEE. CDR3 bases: TGTGCCAGCAGCTTATGGGACAGGGTGGATTCACCCCTCCACTTT. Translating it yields CASSLWDRVDSPLHF.

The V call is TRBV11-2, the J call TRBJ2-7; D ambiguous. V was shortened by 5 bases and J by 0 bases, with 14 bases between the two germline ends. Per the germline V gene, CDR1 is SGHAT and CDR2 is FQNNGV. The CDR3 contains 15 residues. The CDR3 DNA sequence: TGTGCCAGCAGCGGTAGCACTCCGCCCTCCTACGAGCAGTACTTC. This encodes CASSGSTPPSYEQYF. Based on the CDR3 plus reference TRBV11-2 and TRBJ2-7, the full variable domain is EAGVAQSPRYKIIEKRQSVAFWCNPISGHATLYWYQQILGQGPKLLIQFQNNGVVDDSQLPKDRFSAERLKGVDSTLKIQPAKLEDSAVYLCASSGSTPPSYEQYFGPGTRLTVT.

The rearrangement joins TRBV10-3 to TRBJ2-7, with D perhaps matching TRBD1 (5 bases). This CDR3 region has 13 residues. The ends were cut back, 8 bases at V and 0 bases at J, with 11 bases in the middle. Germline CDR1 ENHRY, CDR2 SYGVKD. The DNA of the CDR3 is TGTGCCATCGCAGGGCAGGACTCCTACGAGCAGTACTTC. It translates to CAIAGQDSYEQYF.

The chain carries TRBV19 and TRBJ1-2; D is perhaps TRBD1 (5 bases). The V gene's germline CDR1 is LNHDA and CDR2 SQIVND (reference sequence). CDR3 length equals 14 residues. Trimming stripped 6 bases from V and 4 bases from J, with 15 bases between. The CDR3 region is CASRRPGETYGYTF. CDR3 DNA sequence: TGTGCCAGTAGACGCCCGGGGGAAACCTATGGCTACACCTTC.

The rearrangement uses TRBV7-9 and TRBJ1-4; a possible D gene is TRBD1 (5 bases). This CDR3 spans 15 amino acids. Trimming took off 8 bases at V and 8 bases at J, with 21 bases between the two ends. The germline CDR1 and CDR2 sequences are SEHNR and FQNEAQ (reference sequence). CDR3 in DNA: TGTGCCAGCGGTCAATCCGGGGGGATGGGCGAAAAACTGTTTTTT. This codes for CASGQSGGMGEKLFF.